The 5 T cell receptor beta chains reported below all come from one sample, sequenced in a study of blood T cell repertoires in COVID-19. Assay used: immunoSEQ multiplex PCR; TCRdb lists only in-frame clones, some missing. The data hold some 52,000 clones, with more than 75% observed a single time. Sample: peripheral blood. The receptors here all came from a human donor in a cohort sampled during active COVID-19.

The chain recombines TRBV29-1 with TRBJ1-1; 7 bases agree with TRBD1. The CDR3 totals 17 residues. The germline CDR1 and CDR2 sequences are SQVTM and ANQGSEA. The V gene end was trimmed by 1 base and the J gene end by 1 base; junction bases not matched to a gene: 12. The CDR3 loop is CSVEGGDPTGWNTEAFF. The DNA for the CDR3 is TGCAGCGTTGAAGGGGGGGACCCGACAGGGTGGAACACTGAAGCTTTCTTT.

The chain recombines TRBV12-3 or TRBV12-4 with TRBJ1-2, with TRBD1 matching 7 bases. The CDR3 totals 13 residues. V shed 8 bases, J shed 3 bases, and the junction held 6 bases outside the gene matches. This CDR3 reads CASGLTGDYGYTF. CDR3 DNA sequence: TGTGCCAGCGGGTTAACAGGGGACTATGGCTACACCTTC.

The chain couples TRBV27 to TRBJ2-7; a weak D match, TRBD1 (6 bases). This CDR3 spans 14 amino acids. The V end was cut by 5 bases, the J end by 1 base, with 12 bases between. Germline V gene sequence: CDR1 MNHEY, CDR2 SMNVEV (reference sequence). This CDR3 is CASSVTGYSYEQYF. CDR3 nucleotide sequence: TGTGCCAGCAGTGTTACAGGGTATTCCTACGAGCAGTACTTC.

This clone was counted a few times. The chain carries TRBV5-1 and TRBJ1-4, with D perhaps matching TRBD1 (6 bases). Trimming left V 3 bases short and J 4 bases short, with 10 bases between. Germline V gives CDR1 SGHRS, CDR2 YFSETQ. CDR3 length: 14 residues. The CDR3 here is CASSSDSDNEKLFF. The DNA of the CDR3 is TGCGCCAGCAGCTCGGACAGCGATAATGAAAAACTGTTTTTT. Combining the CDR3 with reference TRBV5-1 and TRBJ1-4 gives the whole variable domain KAGVTQTPRYLIKTRGQQVTLSCSPISGHRSVSWYQQTPGQGLQFLFEYFSETQRNKGNFPGRFSGRQFSNSRSEMNVSTLELGDSALYLCASSSDSDNEKLFFGSGTQLSVL.

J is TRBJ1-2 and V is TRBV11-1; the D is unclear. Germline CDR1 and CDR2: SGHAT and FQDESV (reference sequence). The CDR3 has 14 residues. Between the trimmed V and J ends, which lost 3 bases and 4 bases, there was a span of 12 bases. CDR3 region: CASSLSSAGYGYTF. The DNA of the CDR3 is TGTGCCAGCAGCTTGAGTTCAGCAGGCTATGGCTACACCTTC.